This T cell receptor beta chain came from a study of blood T cell repertoires in COVID-19. Measured with immunoSEQ multiplex PCR; TCRdb has only the in-frame clones, and not every one. The data hold just over 95,000 clones, with roughly four fifths observed a single time. The sequence came from a man in his sixties with acute or convalescent COVID-19. The sequenced material came from peripheral blood.

The CDR3 DNA reads TGTGCCACCAGTGTGGAGGACTCCGTCGGGAACACTGAAGCTTTCTTT. Translating gives CATSVEDSVGNTEAFF. This sequence joins TRBV24-1 and TRBJ1-1; the D is unclear. CDR3 size: 16 residues. Looked up from germline, CDR1 is KGHDR and CDR2 is SFDVKD. V was shortened by 5 bases and J by 1 base, with 16 bases between the two germline ends.